The 4 T cell receptor beta chains presented below share a single source sample, sequenced in a study of spatial heterogeneity in lung cancer (dated 2019 in TCRdb). Study-wide conclusions, independent of this receptor: The number of expanded intratumoral alpha and beta TCRs correlated with the tumor nonsynonymous mutation count.

Their antigens remain unidentified. The library was generated by 5' RACE. The sequencing machine was a NextSeq 500. Clones were called with MiXCR by TCRdb after fastp trimmed the public reads at Q25, and only in-frame beta chains were retained. CDR3 protein duplicates are merged, each entry listing the most common genes and DNA. The sample profile shows some 5,000 distinct CDR3 sequences; roughly 8% of them were found once. The ten biggest clones cover roughly 32% of the sample. Interpreted using the paper, the time point label stands for: sample taken at primary tumor resection. The sample here was lung tumor tissue, taken at surgery. All receptors come from a female donor with early-stage non-small cell lung cancer.

This clonotype occurred many times. V is TRBV19 and J is TRBJ1-2, with D perhaps TRBD1 (6 bases). In germline, CDR1 is LNHDA, CDR2 SQIVND (reference sequence). The CDR3 spans 15 residues. V lost 5 bases and J lost 4, with 17 bases in between. CDR3 sequence (DNA): TGTGCCAGTAGTCCCGAAACGGGACAAGTCTATGGCTACACCTTC. Translation: CASSPETGQVYGYTF.

This clonotype was observed many times. The chain carries TRBV5-6 and TRBJ1-4, with TRBD1 identical over 12 bases. V was pared by 4 bases and J by 6 bases, with 4 bases of the junction left unmatched. Germline V gives CDR1 SGHDT, CDR2 YYEEEE. The CDR3 extends over 15 amino acids. The CDR3 sequence: CASSGTGGGDEKLFF. In DNA, the CDR3 is TGTGCCAGCAGCGGGACAGGGGGCGGTGATGAAAAACTGTTTTTT.

By proportion, this clonotype is medium-sized. V usage is TRBV15 and J usage is TRBJ1-6, with D maybe TRBD1 (6 bases). Looked up from germline, CDR1 is LNHNV and CDR2 is YYDKDF (reference sequence). This CDR3 spans 16 amino acids. Trimming stripped 0 bases from V and 8 bases from J, with 14 bases between. The CDR3 DNA reads as TGTGCCACCAGCAGAGATGGTTGGGACACCGATTCACCCCTCCACTTT. Protein product: CATSRDGWDTDSPLHF.

This clonotype was counted at least ten times. The chain has TRBV27 and TRBJ2-5; TRBD2 matches at 8 bases. CDR3 size: 14 residues. CDR1 is MNHEY, CDR2 SMNVEV, per germline (reference sequence). The J segment lost 2 bases and the V segment lost 3 bases, leaving 2 bases of the junction unmatched. The CDR3 loop reads CASSFQRGQETQYF. CDR3 nucleotides: TGTGCCAGCAGTTTCCAGCGGGGGCAAGAGACCCAGTACTTC.